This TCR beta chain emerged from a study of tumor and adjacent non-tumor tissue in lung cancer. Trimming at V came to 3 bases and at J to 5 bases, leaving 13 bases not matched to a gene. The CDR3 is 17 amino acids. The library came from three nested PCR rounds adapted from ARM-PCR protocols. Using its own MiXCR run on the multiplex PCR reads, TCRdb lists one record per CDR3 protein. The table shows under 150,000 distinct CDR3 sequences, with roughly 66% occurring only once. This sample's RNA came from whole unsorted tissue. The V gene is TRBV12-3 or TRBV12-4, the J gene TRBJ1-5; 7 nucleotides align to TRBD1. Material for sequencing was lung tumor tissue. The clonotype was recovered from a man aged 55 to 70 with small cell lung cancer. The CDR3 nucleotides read TGTGCCAGCAGTTTTCTTCTTTCGGACAGGCCCTATCAGCCCCAGCATTTT. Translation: CASSFLLSDRPYQPQHF.